The clone carrying this T cell receptor beta chain was observed at least ten times. With V trimmed by 8 bases and J by 2 bases, 7 bases remained unmatched. CDR1 is SGHRS, CDR2 YFSETQ, per germline. This CDR3 is built from 14 residues. The sample belongs to a study of T-cell reconstitution after alpha-beta-depleted transplantation in children. Unique molecular identifiers were used to barcode this TCRbeta library. TCRdb passed the PCR reads through MiXCR, listing each CDR3 protein once. The sample contains around 450,000 distinct CDR3 sequences, 10% of which appear only once. This sequence was found in a child aged 2 to 15 with inherited bone marrow failure, due to receive a stem cell transplant. The gene calls are TRBV5-1 and TRBJ2-3; TRBD1 matches 8 bases. The sample was PBMCs, taken before TCRalphabeta/CD19-depleted stem cell transplant. As DNA, the CDR3 is TGCGCCAGTACGGACAGGGCCCCCACAGATACGCAGTATTTT. Translated: CASTDRAPTDTQYF.